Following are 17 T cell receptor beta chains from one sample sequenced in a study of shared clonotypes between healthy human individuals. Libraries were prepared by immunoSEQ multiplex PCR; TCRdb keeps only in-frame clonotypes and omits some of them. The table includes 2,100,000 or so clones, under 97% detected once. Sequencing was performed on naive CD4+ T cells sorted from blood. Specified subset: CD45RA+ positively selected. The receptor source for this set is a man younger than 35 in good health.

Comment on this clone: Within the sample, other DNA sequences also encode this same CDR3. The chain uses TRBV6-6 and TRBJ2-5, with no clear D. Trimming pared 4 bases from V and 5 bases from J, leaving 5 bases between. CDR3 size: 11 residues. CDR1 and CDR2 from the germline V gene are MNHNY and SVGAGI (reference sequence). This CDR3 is CASSSSETQYF. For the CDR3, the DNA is TGTGCCAGCAGTTCCTCGGAGACCCAGTACTTC.

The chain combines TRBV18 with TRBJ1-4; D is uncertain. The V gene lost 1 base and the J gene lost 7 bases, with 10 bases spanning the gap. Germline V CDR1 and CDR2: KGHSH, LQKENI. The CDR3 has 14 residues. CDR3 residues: CASSPLVYGEKLFF. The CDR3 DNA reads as TGTGCCAGCTCACCACTGGTCTATGGTGAAAAACTGTTTTTT.

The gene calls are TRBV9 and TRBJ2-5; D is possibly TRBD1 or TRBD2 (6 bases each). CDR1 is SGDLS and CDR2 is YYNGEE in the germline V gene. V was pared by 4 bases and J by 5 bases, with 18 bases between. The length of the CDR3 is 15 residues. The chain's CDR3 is CASSTLQGGGETQYF. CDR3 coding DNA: TGTGCCAGCAGCACGCTACAGGGAGGAGGGGAGACCCAGTACTTC.

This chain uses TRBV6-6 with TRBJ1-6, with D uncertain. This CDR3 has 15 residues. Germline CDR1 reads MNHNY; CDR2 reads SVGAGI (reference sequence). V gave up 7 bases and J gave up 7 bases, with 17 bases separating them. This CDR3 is CASTPRPALNSPLHF. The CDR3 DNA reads TGTGCCAGCACCCCCCGACCGGCCCTCAATTCACCCCTCCACTTT.

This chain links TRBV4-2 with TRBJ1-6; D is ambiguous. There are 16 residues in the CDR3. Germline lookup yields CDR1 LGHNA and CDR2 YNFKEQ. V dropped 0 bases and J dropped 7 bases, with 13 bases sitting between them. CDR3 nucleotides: TGTGCCAGCAGCCAAGATACAGCGGAACTAAATTCACCCCTCCACTTT. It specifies CASSQDTAELNSPLHF.

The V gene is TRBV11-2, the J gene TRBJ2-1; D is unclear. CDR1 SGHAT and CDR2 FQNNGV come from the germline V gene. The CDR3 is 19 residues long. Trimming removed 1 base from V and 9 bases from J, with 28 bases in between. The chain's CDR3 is CASSLASSRLTQPEGEQFF. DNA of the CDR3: TGTGCCAGCAGCTTAGCTTCATCGCGGCTAACCCAACCAGAAGGTGAGCAGTTCTTC.

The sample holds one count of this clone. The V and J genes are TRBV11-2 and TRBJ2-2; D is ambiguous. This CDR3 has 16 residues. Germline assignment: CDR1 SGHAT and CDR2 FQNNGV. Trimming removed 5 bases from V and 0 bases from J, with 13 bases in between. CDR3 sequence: CASSPFGMANTGELFF. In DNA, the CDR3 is TGTGCCAGCAGCCCCTTCGGCATGGCGAACACCGGGGAGCTGTTTTTT.

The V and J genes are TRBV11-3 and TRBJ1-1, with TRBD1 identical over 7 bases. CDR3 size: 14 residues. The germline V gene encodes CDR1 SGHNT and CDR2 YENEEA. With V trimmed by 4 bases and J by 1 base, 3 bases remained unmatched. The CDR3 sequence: CASSSRGGNTEAFF. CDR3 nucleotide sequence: TGTGCCAGCAGCTCCAGGGGGGGGAACACTGAAGCTTTCTTT. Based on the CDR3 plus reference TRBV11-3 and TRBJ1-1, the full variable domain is EAGVVQSPRYKIIEKKQPVAFWCNPISGHNTLYWYLQNLGQGPELLIRYENEEAVDDSQLPKDRFSAERLKGVDSTLKIQPAELGDSAVYLCASSSRGGNTEAFFGQGTRLTVV.

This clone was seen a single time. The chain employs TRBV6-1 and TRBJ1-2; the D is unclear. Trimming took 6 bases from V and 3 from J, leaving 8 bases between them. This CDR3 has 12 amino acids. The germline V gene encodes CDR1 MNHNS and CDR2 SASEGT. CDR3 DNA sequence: TGTGCCAGCAGCCTAGTGGACTATGGCTACACCTTC. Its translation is CASSLVDYGYTF.

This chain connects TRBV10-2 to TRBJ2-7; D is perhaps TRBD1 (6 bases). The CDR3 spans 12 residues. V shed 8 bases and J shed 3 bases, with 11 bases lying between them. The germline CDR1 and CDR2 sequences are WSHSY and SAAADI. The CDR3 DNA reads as TGCGCCAGCCGGACAGCCAGCTACGAGCAGTACTTC. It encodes CASRTASYEQYF.

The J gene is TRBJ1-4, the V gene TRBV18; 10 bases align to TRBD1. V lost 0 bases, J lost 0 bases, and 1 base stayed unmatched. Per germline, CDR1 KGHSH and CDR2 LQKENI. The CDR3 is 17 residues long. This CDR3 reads CASSPPGTGATNEKLFF. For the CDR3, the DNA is TGTGCCAGCTCACCACCTGGGACAGGGGCAACTAATGAAAAACTGTTTTTT.

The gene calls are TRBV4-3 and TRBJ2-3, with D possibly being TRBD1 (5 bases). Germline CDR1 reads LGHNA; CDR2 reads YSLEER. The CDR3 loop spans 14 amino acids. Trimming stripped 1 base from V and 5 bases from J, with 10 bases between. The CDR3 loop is CASSQGGRGDTQYF. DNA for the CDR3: TGCGCCAGCAGCCAAGGGGGCCGAGGAGATACGCAGTATTTT.

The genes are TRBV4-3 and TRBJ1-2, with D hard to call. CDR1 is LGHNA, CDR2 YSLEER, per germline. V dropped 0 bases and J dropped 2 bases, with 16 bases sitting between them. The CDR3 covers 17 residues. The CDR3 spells CASSQDLSGFINYGYTF. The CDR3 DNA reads TGCGCCAGCAGCCAAGATCTGAGCGGGTTTATCAACTATGGCTACACCTTC.

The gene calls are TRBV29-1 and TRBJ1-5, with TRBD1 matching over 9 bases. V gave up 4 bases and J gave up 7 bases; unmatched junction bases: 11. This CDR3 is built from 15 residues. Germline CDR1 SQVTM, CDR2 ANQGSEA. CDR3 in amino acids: CSVVETGGTGQPQHF. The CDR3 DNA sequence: TGCAGCGTTGTGGAGACAGGGGGGACCGGGCAGCCCCAGCATTTT.

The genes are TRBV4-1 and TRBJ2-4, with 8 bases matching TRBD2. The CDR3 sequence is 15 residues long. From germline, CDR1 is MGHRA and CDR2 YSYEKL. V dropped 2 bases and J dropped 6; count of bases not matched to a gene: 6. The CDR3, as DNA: TGCGCCAGCAGCCAAATCACGGGGGGGTCAAACATTCAGTACTTC. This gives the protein CASSQITGGSNIQYF.

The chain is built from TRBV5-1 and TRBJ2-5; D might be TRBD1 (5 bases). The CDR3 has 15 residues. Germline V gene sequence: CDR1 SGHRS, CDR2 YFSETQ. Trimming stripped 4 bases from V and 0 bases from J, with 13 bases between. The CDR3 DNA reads TGCGCCAGCAGCGCGGACGGACACTACCAAGAGACCCAGTACTTC. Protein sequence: CASSADGHYQETQYF.

CDR3: CASSLSGAGNNSPLHF. The CDR3, as DNA: TGTGCCAGCAGCTTATCAGGGGCTGGGAATAATTCACCCCTCCACTTT. This rearrangement joins TRBV7-9 to TRBJ1-6, with D maybe TRBD1 (6 bases). The CDR3 spans 16 residues. The ends were cut back, 2 bases at V and 5 bases at J, with 13 bases in the middle. Per the germline V gene, CDR1 is SEHNR and CDR2 is FQNEAQ (reference sequence).